Below, 21 T cell receptor beta chains from the same sample are listed, as sequenced in a study of blood T cell repertoires in COVID-19 (dated by TCRdb to 2019 to 2021). Library prep was done by the immunoSEQ multiplex PCR assay. TCRdb's version of the immuneACCESS table is confined to in-frame rearrangements and falls short of the full clone set. An unresolved V gene accounts for under half of the shortfall where checked; the remainder is of unknown origin. The sample profile shows 84,000 or so clones; about 82% of them were found once. The ten largest clones take up about 11% of the sample. The sequencing sample was made of peripheral blood. The receptors come from a woman in her 70s with active or convalescent COVID-19.

The gene calls are TRBV18 and TRBJ2-4; a possible D gene is TRBD1 (6 bases). From germline, CDR1 is KGHSH and CDR2 LQKENI. The CDR3 consists of 18 residues. V lost 3 bases and J 0 bases, leaving 18 bases between the germline ends. The CDR3 region is CASSPLSTGISAKNIQYF. The CDR3 DNA reads TGTGCCAGCTCACCGCTTTCTACAGGGATTTCAGCCAAAAACATTCAGTACTTC.

The rearrangement links TRBV2 to TRBJ2-7, with unresolved D. Germline values: CDR1 SNHLY, CDR2 FYNNEI. This CDR3 has 11 amino acids. DNA of the CDR3: TGTGCAATGCACCAGGCCTACGAGCAGTACTTC. Protein product: CAMHQAYEQYF.

J is TRBJ1-6 and V is TRBV9, with a possible D match to TRBD1 (5 bases). Germline V gene lookup returns CDR1 SGDLS and CDR2 YYNGEE. The ends were cut back, 1 base at V and 10 bases at J, with 21 bases in the middle. CDR3 size: 17 residues. The CDR3 sequence is CASSVTGGRDLESPLHF. The CDR3 DNA follows: TGTGCCAGCAGCGTAACAGGCGGCAGGGATTTGGAATCACCCCTCCACTTT.

The chain couples TRBV15 to TRBJ1-6, with D possibly matching TRBD1 (6 bases). V shed 2 bases and J shed 5 bases, with 13 bases lying between them. This CDR3 has 16 amino acids. Per germline, CDR1 LNHNV and CDR2 YYDKDF (reference sequence). The DNA of the CDR3 is TGTGCCACCAGCAGACCCGGGACAAGAAATAATTCACCCCTCCACTTT. This codes for CATSRPGTRNNSPLHF.

The chain combines TRBV7-2 with TRBJ1-2; 9 positions match TRBD1. The CDR3 is 15 amino acids. The V segment lost 6 bases and the J segment 13 bases; nucleotides outside the gene matches: 18. Germline CDR1 SGHTA, CDR2 FQGNSA. The chain's CDR3 is CASRYTGGSGSPCTF. CDR3 coding DNA: TGTGCCAGCAGGTATACAGGGGGCTCCGGAAGTCCATGCACCTTC.

The V call is TRBV6-5, the J call TRBJ1-6, with a tentative D call TRBD1 (5 bases). V lost 7 bases, J lost 5 bases, and 12 bases lay in between. The CDR3 totals 14 residues. Germline CDR1 MNHEY, CDR2 SVGAGI. The CDR3 nucleotides read TGTGCCAGCACACTCTGGACAAATAATTCACCCCTCCACTTT. This codes for CASTLWTNNSPLHF.

The chain couples TRBV5-4 to TRBJ2-7; 9 bases line up with TRBD1. Germline values: CDR1 SGHNT, CDR2 YYREEE (reference sequence). The CDR3 is 15 residues long. Losses at the gene ends were 2 bases for V and 5 bases for J; bases not matched to a gene: 8. The CDR3, as DNA: TGTGCCAGCAGCTTCCCCGGACAGGGGCCTCACGAGCAGTACTTC. Translation gives CASSFPGQGPHEQYF.

V usage is TRBV27 and J usage is TRBJ1-1; TRBD1 matches at 11 bases. The CDR3 is made up of 17 amino acids. The V gene's germline CDR1 is MNHEY and CDR2 SMNVEV (reference sequence). V dropped 1 base and J dropped 5; count of bases not matched to a gene: 9. CDR3 in amino acids: CASSLLRGQGEGTEAFF. DNA of the CDR3: TGTGCCAGCAGTTTATTGAGGGGACAGGGGGAGGGGACTGAAGCTTTCTTT.

This clone was observed a few times. The CDR3 reads CASRPTGNHQPQHF. The CDR3 nucleotides are TGTGCCAGCAGACCTACAGGGAACCATCAGCCCCAGCATTTT. The chain recombines TRBV2 with TRBJ1-5; D is perhaps TRBD1 (6 bases). The ends were cut back, 6 bases at V and 5 bases at J, with 14 bases in the middle. Germline V CDR1 and CDR2: SNHLY, FYNNEI. The CDR3 covers 14 residues.

The CDR3: CASSRTGQGPQHF. In DNA, the CDR3 is TGTGCCAGTAGTCGGACGGGACAGGGGCCCCAGCATTTT. The V call is TRBV19, the J call TRBJ1-5; the match to TRBD1 covers 9 bases. Trimming took 5 bases from V and 9 from J; bases not matched to a gene: 5. Germline CDR1 and CDR2: LNHDA and SQIVND (reference sequence). CDR3 size: 13 residues.

V usage is TRBV7-6 and J usage is TRBJ1-6, with D perhaps matching TRBD1 (5 bases). The CDR3 is 16 residues long. V gave up 3 bases and J gave up 8 bases, with 17 bases separating them. Germline lookup yields CDR1 SGHVS and CDR2 FNYEAQ. Here the CDR3 reads CASSFAAGGVDSPLHF. The CDR3 DNA follows: TGTGCCAGCAGCTTCGCCGCAGGAGGGGTTGATTCACCCCTCCACTTT.

The chain combines TRBV3-1 (or the pseudogene TRBV3-2) with TRBJ1-4; D gene ambiguous. The CDR3 runs to 14 residues. V was cut by 6 bases and J by 5 bases, with 13 bases left in between. Germline V gene data show CDR1 as LGHDT and CDR2 as YNNKEL (reference sequence). In DNA, the CDR3 is TGTGCCAGCAGTGACATGATGCCAAATGAAAAACTGTTTTTT. Translated, it gives CASSDMMPNEKLFF.

This clone has more than one count but fewer than ten. The chain combines TRBV27 with TRBJ1-2, with 8 positions matching TRBD1. The CDR3 totals 15 residues. Per germline, CDR1 MNHEY and CDR2 SMNVEV (reference sequence). After removal of 2 bases from V and 4 bases from J, the junction contained 6 bases not matched to a gene. CDR3 sequence: CASSLLGQGSYGYTF. CDR3 in DNA: TGTGCCAGCAGTTTACTCGGACAGGGTAGCTATGGCTACACCTTC.

The rearrangement joins TRBV14 to TRBJ2-4; TRBD2 aligns across 7 bases. Trimming at V came to 4 bases and at J to 0 bases, leaving 9 bases not matched to a gene. Germline V lookup: CDR1 SGHDN, CDR2 FVKESK. The CDR3 is made up of 17 amino acids. The CDR3 protein is CASSPGRGTLAKNIQYF. DNA of the CDR3: TGTGCCAGCAGCCCCGGGCGGGGGACCCTAGCCAAAAACATTCAGTACTTC. Filled out from reference TRBV14 and TRBJ2-4, the complete variable domain reads EAGVTQFPSHSVIEKGQTVTLRCDPISGHDNLYWYRRVMGKEIKFLLHFVKESKQDESGMPNNRFLAERTGGTYSTLKVQPAELEDSGVYFCASSPGRGTLAKNIQYFGAGTRLSVL.

V usage is TRBV5-1 and J usage is TRBJ2-3; 7 bases are shared with TRBD1. V lost 1 base to trimming and J lost 9 bases; unmatched junction nucleotides: 5. Germline CDR1 and CDR2: SGHRS and YFSETQ. The CDR3 extends over 13 amino acids. The CDR3, as DNA: TGCGCCAGCAGCTTGAGTACAGGGGAAACGCAGTATTTT. It yields the protein CASSLSTGETQYF. Full variable domain (remainder filled in from reference TRBV5-1 and TRBJ2-3): KAGVTQTPRYLIKTRGQQVTLSCSPISGHRSVSWYQQTPGQGLQFLFEYFSETQRNKGNFPGRFSGRQFSNSRSEMNVSTLELGDSALYLCASSLSTGETQYFGPGTRLTVL.

This clone was seen only a few times. The chain carries TRBV7-9 and TRBJ1-3; 9 positions agree with TRBD1. The CDR3 has 17 residues. Germline V gene sequence: CDR1 SEHNR, CDR2 FQNEAQ (reference sequence). Trimming removed 4 bases from V and 4 bases from J; junction bases left unmatched: 11. CDR3: CASSSVPGQGRGNTIYF. Here the CDR3 DNA reads TGTGCCAGCAGCTCGGTCCCGGGACAGGGTCGGGGAAACACCATATATTTT.

This clone was observed a single time. The gene calls are TRBV18 and TRBJ1-4; D is uncertain. The germline V and J ends were trimmed by 0 bases and 10 bases, with 12 bases remaining between them. This CDR3 spans 14 amino acids. Germline V gene lookup returns CDR1 KGHSH and CDR2 LQKENI. This chain's CDR3 is CASSPPEDRRKLFF. CDR3 coding DNA: TGTGCCAGCTCACCACCGGAGGATAGGAGAAAACTGTTTTTT.

The rearrangement links TRBV2 to TRBJ2-1; tentatively, D is TRBD1 (5 bases). CDR1 is SNHLY, CDR2 FYNNEI, per germline. V dropped 3 bases and J dropped 5 bases, with 11 bases sitting between them. The CDR3 runs to 14 residues. The CDR3 nucleotides are TGTGCCAGCAGTGACGTGGGGCTTGACAATGAGCAGTTCTTC. Protein product: CASSDVGLDNEQFF.

A few counts support this clone. The chain is built from TRBV5-1 and TRBJ2-5, with 7 bases fitting TRBD1. Looked up from germline, CDR1 is SGHRS and CDR2 is YFSETQ. J gave up 5 bases and V 4 bases, and 5 bases lay outside the gene matches. The CDR3 loop spans 13 amino acids. CDR3 residues: CASSLTGYETQYF. The CDR3 coding sequence is TGCGCCAGCAGCCTGACAGGGTACGAGACCCAGTACTTC.

The CDR3 coding sequence is TGTGCCAGCAGCCCAGGGGCTCCGCGGGGGGTTAAGCAGTACTTC. Translated, it gives CASSPGAPRGVKQYF. The rearrangement uses TRBV27 and TRBJ2-7; TRBD2 agrees at 8 bases. With 6 bases clipped from V and 8 bases from J, the junction kept 15 bases outside the gene matches. Germline assignment: CDR1 MNHEY and CDR2 SMNVEV (reference sequence). The CDR3 sequence is 15 residues long.

J is TRBJ2-3 and V is TRBV27; 7 bases fit TRBD2. V was pared by 6 bases and J by 4 bases, with 4 bases of the junction left unmatched. The germline CDR1 and CDR2 sequences are MNHEY and SMNVEV (reference sequence). There are 13 residues in the CDR3. The CDR3 loop reads CASSRDYSDTQYF. CDR3 sequence (DNA): TGTGCCAGCAGCAGGGACTACTCAGATACGCAGTATTTT.